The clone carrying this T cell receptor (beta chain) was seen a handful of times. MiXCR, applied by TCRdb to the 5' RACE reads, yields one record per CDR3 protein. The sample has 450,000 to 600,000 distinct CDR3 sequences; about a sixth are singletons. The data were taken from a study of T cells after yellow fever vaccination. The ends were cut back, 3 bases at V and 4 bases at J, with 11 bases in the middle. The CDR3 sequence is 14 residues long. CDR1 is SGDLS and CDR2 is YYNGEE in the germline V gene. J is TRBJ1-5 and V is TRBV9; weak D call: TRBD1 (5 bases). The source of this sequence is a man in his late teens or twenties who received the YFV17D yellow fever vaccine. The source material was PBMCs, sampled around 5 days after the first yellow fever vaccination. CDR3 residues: CASSADWGNQPQHF. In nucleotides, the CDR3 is TGTGCCAGCAGCGCTGATTGGGGGAATCAGCCCCAGCATTTT.